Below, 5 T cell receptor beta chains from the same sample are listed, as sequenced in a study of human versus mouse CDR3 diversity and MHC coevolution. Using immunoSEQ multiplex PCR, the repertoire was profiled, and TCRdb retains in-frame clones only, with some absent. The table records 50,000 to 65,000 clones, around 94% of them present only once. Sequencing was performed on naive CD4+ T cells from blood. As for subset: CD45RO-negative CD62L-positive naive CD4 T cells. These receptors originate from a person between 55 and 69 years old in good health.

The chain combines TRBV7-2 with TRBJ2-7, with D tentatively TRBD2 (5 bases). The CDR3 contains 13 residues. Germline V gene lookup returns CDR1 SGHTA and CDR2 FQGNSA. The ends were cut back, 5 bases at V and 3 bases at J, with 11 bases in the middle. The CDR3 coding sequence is TGTGCCAGCAGCCGCCCGGGGTACTACGAGCAGTACTTC. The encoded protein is CASSRPGYYEQYF.

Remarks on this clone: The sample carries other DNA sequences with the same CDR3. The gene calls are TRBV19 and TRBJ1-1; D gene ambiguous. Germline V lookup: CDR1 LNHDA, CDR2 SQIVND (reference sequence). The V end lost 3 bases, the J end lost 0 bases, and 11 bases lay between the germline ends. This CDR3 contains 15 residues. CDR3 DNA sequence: TGTGCCAGTAGTATTCTGGCGGGCATGAACACTGAAGCTTTCTTT. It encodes CASSILAGMNTEAFF.

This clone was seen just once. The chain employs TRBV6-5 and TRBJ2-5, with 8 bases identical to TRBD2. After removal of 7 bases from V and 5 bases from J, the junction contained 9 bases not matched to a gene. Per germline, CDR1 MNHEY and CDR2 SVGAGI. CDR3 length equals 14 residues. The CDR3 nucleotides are TGTGCCAGCACCCAACTAGCGGCGGCGGAGACCCAGTACTTC. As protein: CASTQLAAAETQYF.

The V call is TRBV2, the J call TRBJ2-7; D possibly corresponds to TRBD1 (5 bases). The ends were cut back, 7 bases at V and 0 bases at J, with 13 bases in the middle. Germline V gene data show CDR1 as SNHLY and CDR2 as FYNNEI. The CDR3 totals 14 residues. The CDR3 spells CASKGQVLSYEQYF. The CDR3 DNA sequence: TGTGCCAGCAAGGGGCAGGTTCTCTCCTACGAGCAGTACTTC.

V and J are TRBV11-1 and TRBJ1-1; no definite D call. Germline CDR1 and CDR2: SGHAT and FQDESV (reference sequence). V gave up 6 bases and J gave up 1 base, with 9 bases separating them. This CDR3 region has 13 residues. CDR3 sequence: CASRPRTNTEAFF. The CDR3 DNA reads TGTGCCAGCAGGCCGAGAACGAACACTGAAGCTTTCTTT.